The 12 T cell receptor beta chains listed next were all sequenced from one sample in a study of response to subunit inactivated influenza vaccine. TCRdb fed the RT-PCR reads into MiXCR, producing one record per CDR3 protein. Of more than 250,000 distinct CDR3 sequences in the sample, roughly 22% were seen once. The source was PBMCs from blood, collected less than 22 months after vaccination. These receptors came from a man aged 50-75 years who received an inactivated influenza vaccine.

The sample holds a few counts of this clonotype. V and J are TRBV13 and TRBJ1-3; no definite D call. Germline values: CDR1 PRHDT, CDR2 FYEKMQ (reference sequence). This CDR3 is 14 amino acids long. The V end lost 1 base, the J end lost 2 bases, and 6 bases lay between the germline ends. The CDR3, as DNA: TGTGCCAGCAGCTTAGATGGACCTGGAAACACCATATATTTT. This translates into CASSLDGPGNTIYF.

This clonotype was seen repeatedly, ten times or more. The chain recombines TRBV30 with TRBJ2-7, with D perhaps TRBD1 (5 bases). V lost 0 bases, J lost 3 bases, and 6 bases lay in between. The CDR3 runs 12 residues. Germline values: CDR1 GTSNPN, CDR2 SVGIG (reference sequence). The DNA for the CDR3 is TGTGCCTGGAGTGTAACAGGCTACGAGCAGTACTTC. This translates into CAWSVTGYEQYF.

The chain employs TRBV2 and TRBJ1-1, with TRBD1 matching over 8 bases. The trim removed 8 bases at V and 4 bases at J, leaving 3 bases unmatched. Germline values: CDR1 SNHLY, CDR2 FYNNEI. This CDR3 region has 12 residues. CDR3 sequence (DNA): TGTGCCAGCGGACAGGGTATCACTGAAGCTTTCTTT. Protein sequence: CASGQGITEAFF.

The rearrangement links TRBV6-1 to TRBJ2-1; 9 positions agree with TRBD2. This CDR3 is 15 amino acids long. Germline trimming cut 7 bases from V and 9 bases from J; bases unmatched to any gene: 13. The germline V gene has CDR1 MNHNS and CDR2 SASEGT. The CDR3 here is CASTGGLAGLGEQFF. The CDR3 region has the DNA TGTGCCAGCACCGGGGGGCTAGCGGGACTTGGTGAGCAGTTCTTC.

In this sample, this clonotype turned up many times. The V call is TRBV23-1, the J call TRBJ1-6, with a possible D match to TRBD1 (6 bases). TRBV23-1 is filed as an ORF, its function uncertain. The V end lost 0 bases, the J end lost 6 bases, and 12 bases lay between the germline ends. The CDR3 is 16 residues long. CDR3: CASSQSRTASNSPLHF. The CDR3 DNA reads TGCGCCAGCAGTCAATCTAGGACAGCGTCTAATTCACCCCTCCACTTT.

The rearrangement links TRBV6-1 to TRBJ2-3, with 11 bases lining up with TRBD2. Germline-derived CDR1 and CDR2 are MNHNS and SASEGT. Losses at the gene ends were 6 bases for V and 0 bases for J; bases not matched to a gene: 8. The CDR3 has 17 residues. The CDR3: CASRKASGRTSTDTQYF. CDR3 DNA: TGTGCCAGCAGAAAGGCTAGCGGGAGGACTAGCACAGATACGCAGTATTTT.

This clonotype showed up just a few times. The chain joins TRBV12-3 or TRBV12-4 to TRBJ1-5; 7 bases agree with TRBD1. With 1 base clipped from V and 5 bases from J, the junction kept 5 bases outside the gene matches. There are 15 residues in the CDR3. The CDR3 reads CASSLGQGGDQPQHF. CDR3 nucleotides: TGTGCCAGCAGTTTAGGGCAGGGGGGCGATCAGCCCCAGCATTTT.

V gene TRBV28 combines with J gene TRBJ2-5; 7 positions agree with TRBD2. This CDR3 has 13 residues. CDR1 MDHEN and CDR2 SYDVKM come from the germline V gene. V shed 7 bases, J shed 4 bases, and the junction held 6 bases outside the gene matches. CDR3 DNA: TGTGCCAGCATGGGCGGGAGTCGAGAGACCCAGTACTTC. Amino acids: CASMGGSRETQYF.

The chain combines TRBV6-1 with TRBJ1-1; D is possibly TRBD1 (5 bases). V lost 10 bases to trimming and J lost 2 bases, with 14 bases between them. Per germline, CDR1 MNHNS and CDR2 SASEGT. CDR3 length: 13 amino acids. Here the CDR3 reads CATTTTVNTEAFF. CDR3 nucleotide sequence: TGTGCCACCACAACGACAGTAAACACTGAAGCTTTCTTT.

This clonotype turned up a few times. V and J are TRBV12-3 or TRBV12-4 and TRBJ2-2; D ambiguous. Trimming pared 7 bases from V and 4 bases from J, leaving 10 bases between. The CDR3 runs to 13 residues. For the CDR3, the DNA is TGTGCCAGCAAATTAGCAGGCACCGGGGAGCTGTTTTTT. This codes for CASKLAGTGELFF.

The rearrangement joins TRBV11-2 to TRBJ2-2, with 10 bases that match TRBD1. With 0 bases clipped from V and 0 bases from J, the junction kept 1 base outside the gene matches. Germline lookup yields CDR1 SGHAT and CDR2 FQNNGV. The CDR3 is 17 amino acids. CDR3 sequence reads: CASSLEGQGPNTGELFF. The CDR3 DNA reads as TGTGCCAGCAGCTTAGAGGGACAGGGGCCGAACACCGGGGAGCTGTTTTTT.

This clonotype was counted between two and nine times. This sequence joins TRBV20-1 and TRBJ2-7; TRBD1 is a possible D gene (5 bases). The CDR3 has 12 amino acids. V dropped 0 bases and J dropped 4 bases, with 7 bases sitting between them. Germline V gene sequence: CDR1 DFQATT, CDR2 SNEGSKA (reference sequence). CDR3: CSARDTGYEQYF. The CDR3 DNA is TGCAGTGCTAGAGATACAGGATACGAGCAGTACTTC.